This T cell receptor (beta chain) was obtained from a study of shared clonotypes between healthy human individuals. Study-wide context: Three plates each covered CD4 naive and memory; CD8 naive two, CD8 memory one. Study-wide results and limits: Estimated clonotype richness was generally higher in naive than memory subsets.

About this clone: Its antigen is not known.

The germline V gene encodes CDR1 GTSNPN and CDR2 SVGIG (reference sequence). The CDR3 loop spans 12 amino acids. V was shortened by 2 bases and J by 6 bases, with 9 bases between the two germline ends. In the original workflow: There were no quality scores in the junction-only immunoSEQ sequences, so filtering differed. Generated by immunoSEQ multiplex PCR, the TCRdb table keeps only in-frame clones and is missing some. From that table come the V and J calls and clone size; the DNA was used to work out D and trimming. The table has 740,000 or so clones, 73% seen once. The chain employs TRBV30 and TRBJ2-3; unclear D gene. The source is a woman between 25 and 40 years old in good health. Sequenced input: memory CD4+ T cells sorted from blood. Indicated subset: CD45RA-negative fraction. The CDR3 protein is CAWSSVRDTQYF. The CDR3, as DNA: TGTGCCTGGAGTTCGGTTAGGGATACGCAGTATTTT.